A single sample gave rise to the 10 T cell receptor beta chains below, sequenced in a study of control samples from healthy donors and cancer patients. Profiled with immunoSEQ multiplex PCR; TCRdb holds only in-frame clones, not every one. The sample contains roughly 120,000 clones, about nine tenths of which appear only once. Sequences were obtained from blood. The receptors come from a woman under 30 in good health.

The CDR3 coding sequence is TGTGCCAGCAGCTTATTCGCAGGGTCCAGTGCTGAGCAGTTCTTC. This encodes CASSLFAGSSAEQFF. This rearrangement joins TRBV13 to TRBJ2-1; tentatively, D is TRBD1 (5 bases). From germline, CDR1 is PRHDT and CDR2 FYEKMQ (reference sequence). Trimming took 2 bases from V and 9 from J, leaving 17 bases between them. The length of the CDR3 is 15 residues.

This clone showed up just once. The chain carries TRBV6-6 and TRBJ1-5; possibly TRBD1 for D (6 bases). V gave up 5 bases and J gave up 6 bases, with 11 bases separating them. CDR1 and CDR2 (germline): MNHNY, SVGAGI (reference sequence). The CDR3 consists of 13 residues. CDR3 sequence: CASSDQGSQPQHF. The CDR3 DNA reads TGTGCCAGCAGTGACCAGGGGAGTCAGCCCCAGCATTTT.

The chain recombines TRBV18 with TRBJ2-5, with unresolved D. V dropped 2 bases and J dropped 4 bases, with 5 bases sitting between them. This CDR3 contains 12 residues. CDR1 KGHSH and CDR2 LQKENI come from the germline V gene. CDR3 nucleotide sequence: TGTGCCAGCTCACCAGGTTTAGAGACCCAGTACTTC. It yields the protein CASSPGLETQYF.

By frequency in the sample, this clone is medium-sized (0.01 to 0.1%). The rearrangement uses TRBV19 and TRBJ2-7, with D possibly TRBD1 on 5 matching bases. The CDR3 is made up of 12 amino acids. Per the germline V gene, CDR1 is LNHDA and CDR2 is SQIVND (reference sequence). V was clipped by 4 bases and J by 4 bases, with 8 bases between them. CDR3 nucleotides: TGTGCCAGTAGTAATCAGGGTTACGAGCAGTACTTC. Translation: CASSNQGYEQYF.

CDR3 DNA sequence: TGTGCCAGCAGTTTATTCCCACGGGACAGGGCATCCTACGAGCAGTACTTC. Protein: CASSLFPRDRASYEQYF. This chain connects TRBV28 to TRBJ2-7; 9 bases line up with TRBD1. The CDR3 contains 17 residues. V was clipped by 1 base and J by 1 base; unmatched bases: 8. Germline assignment: CDR1 MDHEN and CDR2 SYDVKM. Based on the CDR3 plus reference TRBV28 and TRBJ2-7, the full variable domain is DVKVTQSSRYLVKRTGEKVFLECVQDMDHENMFWYRQDPGLGLRLIYFSYDVKMKEKGDIPEGYSVSREKKERFSLILESASTNQTSMYLCASSLFPRDRASYEQYFGPGTRLTVT.

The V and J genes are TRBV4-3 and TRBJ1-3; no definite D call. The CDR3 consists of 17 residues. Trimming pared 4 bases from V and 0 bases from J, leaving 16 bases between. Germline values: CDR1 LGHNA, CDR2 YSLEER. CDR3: CASSPFPYPNSGNTIYF. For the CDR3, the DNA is TGCGCCAGCAGCCCTTTCCCGTATCCTAACTCTGGAAACACCATATATTTT.

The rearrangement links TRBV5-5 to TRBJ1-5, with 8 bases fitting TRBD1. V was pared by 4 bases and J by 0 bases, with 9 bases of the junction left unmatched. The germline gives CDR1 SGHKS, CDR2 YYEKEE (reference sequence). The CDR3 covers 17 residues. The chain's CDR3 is CASSRNLGTGSNQPQHF. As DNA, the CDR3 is TGTGCCAGCAGCCGAAATTTGGGGACAGGTAGCAATCAGCCCCAGCATTTT. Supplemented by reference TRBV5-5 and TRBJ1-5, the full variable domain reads DAGVTQSPTHLIKTRGQQVTLRCSPISGHKSVSWYQQVLGQGPQFIFQYYEKEERGRGNFPDRFSARQFPNYSSELNVNALLLGDSALYLCASSRNLGTGSNQPQHFGDGTRLSIL.

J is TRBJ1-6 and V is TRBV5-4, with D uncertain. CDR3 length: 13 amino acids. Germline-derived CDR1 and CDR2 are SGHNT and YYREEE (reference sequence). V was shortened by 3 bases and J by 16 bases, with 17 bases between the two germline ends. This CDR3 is CASSWGTAPLLHF. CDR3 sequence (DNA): TGTGCCAGCAGCTGGGGTACAGCACCTCTACTCCACTTT.

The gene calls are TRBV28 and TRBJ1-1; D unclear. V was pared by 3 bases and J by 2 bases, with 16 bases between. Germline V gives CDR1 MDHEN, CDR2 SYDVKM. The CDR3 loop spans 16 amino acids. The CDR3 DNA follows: TGTGCCAGCAGTTTTTTTCGAGGACCGACTAACACTGAAGCTTTCTTT. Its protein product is CASSFFRGPTNTEAFF.

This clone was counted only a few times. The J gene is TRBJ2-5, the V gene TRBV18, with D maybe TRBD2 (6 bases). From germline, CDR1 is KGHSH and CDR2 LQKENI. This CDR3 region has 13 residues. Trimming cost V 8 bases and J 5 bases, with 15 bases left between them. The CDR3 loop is CASAPGDTETQYF. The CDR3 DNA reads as TGTGCCAGCGCCCCGGGGGATACGGAGACCCAGTACTTC.